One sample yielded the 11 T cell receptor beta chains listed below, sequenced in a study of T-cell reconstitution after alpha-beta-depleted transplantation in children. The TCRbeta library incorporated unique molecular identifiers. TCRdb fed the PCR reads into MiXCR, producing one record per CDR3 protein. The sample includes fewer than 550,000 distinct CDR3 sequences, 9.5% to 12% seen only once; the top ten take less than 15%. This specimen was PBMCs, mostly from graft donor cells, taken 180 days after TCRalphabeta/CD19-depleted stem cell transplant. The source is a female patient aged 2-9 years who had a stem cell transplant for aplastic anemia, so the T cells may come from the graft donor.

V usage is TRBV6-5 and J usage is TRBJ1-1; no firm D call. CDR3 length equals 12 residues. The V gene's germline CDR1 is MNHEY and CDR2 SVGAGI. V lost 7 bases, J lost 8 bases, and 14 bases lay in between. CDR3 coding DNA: TGTGCCAGCAACCAAAGGACCGGGGAAGCTTTCTTT. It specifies CASNQRTGEAFF.

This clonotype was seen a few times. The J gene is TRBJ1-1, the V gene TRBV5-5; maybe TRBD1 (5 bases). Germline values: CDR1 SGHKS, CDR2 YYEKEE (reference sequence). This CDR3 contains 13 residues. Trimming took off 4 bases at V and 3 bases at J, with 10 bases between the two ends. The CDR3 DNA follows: TGTGCCAGCAGCCTGGGGGAAGACACTGAAGCTTTCTTT. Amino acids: CASSLGEDTEAFF.

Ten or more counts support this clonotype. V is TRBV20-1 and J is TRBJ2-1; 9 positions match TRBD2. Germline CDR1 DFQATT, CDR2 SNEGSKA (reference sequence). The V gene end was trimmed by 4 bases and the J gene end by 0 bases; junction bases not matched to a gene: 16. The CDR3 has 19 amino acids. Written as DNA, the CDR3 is TGCAGTGCTACTACGCGGCACTCGAGCGGGAGGTTCTCCTACAATGAGCAGTTCTTC. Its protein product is CSATTRHSSGRFSYNEQFF.

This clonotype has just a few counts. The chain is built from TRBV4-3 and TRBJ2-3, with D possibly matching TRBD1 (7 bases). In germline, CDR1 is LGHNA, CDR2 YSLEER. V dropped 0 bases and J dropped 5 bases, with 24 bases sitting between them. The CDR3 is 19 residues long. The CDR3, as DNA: TGCGCCAGCAGCCAAGAGAGGGGAAGACAGGGTGGAGGGGTAGATACGCAGTATTTT. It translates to CASSQERGRQGGGVDTQYF.

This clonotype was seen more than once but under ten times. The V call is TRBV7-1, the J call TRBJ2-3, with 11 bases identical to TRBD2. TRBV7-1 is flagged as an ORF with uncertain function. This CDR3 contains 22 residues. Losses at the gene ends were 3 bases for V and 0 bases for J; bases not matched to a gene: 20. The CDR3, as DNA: TGTGCCAGCAGCTCCTTATTTAGCTCCAAGCTAGCGGGAGGCCGAAGCACAGATACGCAGTATTTT. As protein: CASSSLFSSKLAGGRSTDTQYF.

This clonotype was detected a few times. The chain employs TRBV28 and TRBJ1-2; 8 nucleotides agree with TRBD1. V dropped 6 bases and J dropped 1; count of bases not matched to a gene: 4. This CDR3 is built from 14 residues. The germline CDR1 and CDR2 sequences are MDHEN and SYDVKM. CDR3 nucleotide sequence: TGTGCCAGCAGACCGACAGGGGTTAACTATGGCTACACCTTC. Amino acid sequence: CASRPTGVNYGYTF.

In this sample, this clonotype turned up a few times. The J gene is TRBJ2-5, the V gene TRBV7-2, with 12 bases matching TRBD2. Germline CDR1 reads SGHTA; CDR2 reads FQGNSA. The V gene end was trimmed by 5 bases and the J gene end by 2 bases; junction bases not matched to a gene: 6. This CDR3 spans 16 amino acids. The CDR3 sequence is CASSTRGLAGQETQYF. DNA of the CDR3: TGTGCCAGCAGCACCCGCGGACTAGCGGGACAAGAGACCCAGTACTTC.

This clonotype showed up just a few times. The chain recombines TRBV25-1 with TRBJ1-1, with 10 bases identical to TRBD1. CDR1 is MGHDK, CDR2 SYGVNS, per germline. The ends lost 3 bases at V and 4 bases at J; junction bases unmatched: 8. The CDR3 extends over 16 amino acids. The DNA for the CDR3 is TGTGCCAGCAGTGACCGAGAACGGACAGGGGGCACTGAAGCTTTCTTT. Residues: CASSDRERTGGTEAFF.

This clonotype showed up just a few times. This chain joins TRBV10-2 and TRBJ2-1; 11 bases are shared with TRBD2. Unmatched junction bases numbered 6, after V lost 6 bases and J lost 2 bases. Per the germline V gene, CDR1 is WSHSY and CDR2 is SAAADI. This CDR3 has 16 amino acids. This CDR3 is CASSPPGLAAYNEQFF. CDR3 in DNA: TGCGCCAGCAGCCCACCGGGACTAGCGGCCTACAATGAGCAGTTCTTC.

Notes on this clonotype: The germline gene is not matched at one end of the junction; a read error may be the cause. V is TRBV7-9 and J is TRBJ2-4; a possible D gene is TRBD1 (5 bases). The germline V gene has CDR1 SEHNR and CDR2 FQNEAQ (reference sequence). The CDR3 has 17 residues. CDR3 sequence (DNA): TGTGCCAGCAGATTAGGTTTCGGACACAAAGCCAAAAACATTCAGTACTTC. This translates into CASRLGFGHKAKNIQYF. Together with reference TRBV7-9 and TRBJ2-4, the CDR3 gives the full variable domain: DTGVSQNPRHKITKRGQNVTFRCDPISEHNRLYWYRQTLGQGPEFLTYFQNEAQLEKSRLLSDRFSAERPKGSFSTLEIQRTEQGDSAMYLCASRLGFGHKAKNIQYFGAGTRLSVL.

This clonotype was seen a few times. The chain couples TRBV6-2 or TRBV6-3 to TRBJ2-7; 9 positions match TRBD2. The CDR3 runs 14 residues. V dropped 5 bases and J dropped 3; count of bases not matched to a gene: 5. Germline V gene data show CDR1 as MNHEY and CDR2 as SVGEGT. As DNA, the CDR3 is TGTGCCAGCAGTCGAAGACTAGCGGACTACGAGCAGTACTTC. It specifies CASSRRLADYEQYF.